The clone carrying this T cell receptor beta chain turned up a few times. Its matching antigen is unknown. The CDR3 does not close with the conserved phenylalanine or tryptophan, likely indicating a read error. The limits of the CDR3 on the DNA are not certain, so only TCRdb's listed CDR3 is given. This sample is part of a study of response to subunit inactivated influenza vaccine. TCRdb fed the RT-PCR reads into MiXCR, producing one record per CDR3 protein. The sample holds a few hundred thousand distinct CDR3 sequences, 14% seen once. With termini counted, the CDR3 has 11 amino acids. Germline V gene lookup returns CDR1 SEHNR and CDR2 FQNEAQ (reference sequence). Regarding the study as a whole: With each seasonal influenza vaccination, the authors suggested, few new T cells are recruited.

The chain carries TRBV7-9 and TRBJ2-3; the D call in the table, TRBD1, was not verified against the DNA. The input for sequencing was PBMCs from blood, taken roughly 12 days after vaccination. This receptor was obtained from a man aged 45-65 years who received an inactivated influenza vaccine. The CDR3 sequence: CASSLGTGGSY.